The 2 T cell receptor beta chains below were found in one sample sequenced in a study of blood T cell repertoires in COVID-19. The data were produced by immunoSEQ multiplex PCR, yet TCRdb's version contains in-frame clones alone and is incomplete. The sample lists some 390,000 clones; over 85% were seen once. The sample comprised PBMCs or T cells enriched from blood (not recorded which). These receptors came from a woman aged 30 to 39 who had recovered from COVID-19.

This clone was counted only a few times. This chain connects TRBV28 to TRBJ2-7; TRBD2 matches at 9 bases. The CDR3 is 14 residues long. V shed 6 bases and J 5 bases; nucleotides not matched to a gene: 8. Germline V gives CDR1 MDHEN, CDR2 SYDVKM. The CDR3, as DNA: TGTGCCAGCAGGCCTAGCGGGACCCTCAACGAGCAGTACTTC. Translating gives CASRPSGTLNEQYF.

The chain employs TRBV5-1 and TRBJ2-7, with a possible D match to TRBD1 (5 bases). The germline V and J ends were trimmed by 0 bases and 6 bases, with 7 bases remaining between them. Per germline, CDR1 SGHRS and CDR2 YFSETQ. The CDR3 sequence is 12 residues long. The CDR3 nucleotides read TGCGCCAGCAGCTTGGAGGGGATCGAGCAGTACTTC. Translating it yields CASSLEGIEQYF.